What follows describes a single TCR beta chain. This table comes from immunoSEQ multiplex PCR, and its TCRdb copy is limited to in-frame clones, with some not included. The sample consists of about 1 million clones, under 80% of them appearing once. The length of the CDR3 is 16 residues. V was shortened by 1 base and J by 1 base, with 12 bases between the two germline ends. CDR1 is SGHNT and CDR2 is YYREEE in the germline V gene (reference sequence). These data come from a study of shared clonotypes between healthy human individuals. The sequencing sample was made of memory CD4+ T cells sorted from blood. Subset in this sample: CD45RA-negative fraction. V usage is TRBV5-4 and J usage is TRBJ2-1; D is possibly TRBD1 (6 bases). The TCR sequence derives from a man aged 18 to 30 in good health. DNA for the CDR3: TGTGCCAGCAGCTTGCAGGGGCCAGGGTCCTACAATGAGCAGTTCTTC. It is translated as CASSLQGPGSYNEQFF.